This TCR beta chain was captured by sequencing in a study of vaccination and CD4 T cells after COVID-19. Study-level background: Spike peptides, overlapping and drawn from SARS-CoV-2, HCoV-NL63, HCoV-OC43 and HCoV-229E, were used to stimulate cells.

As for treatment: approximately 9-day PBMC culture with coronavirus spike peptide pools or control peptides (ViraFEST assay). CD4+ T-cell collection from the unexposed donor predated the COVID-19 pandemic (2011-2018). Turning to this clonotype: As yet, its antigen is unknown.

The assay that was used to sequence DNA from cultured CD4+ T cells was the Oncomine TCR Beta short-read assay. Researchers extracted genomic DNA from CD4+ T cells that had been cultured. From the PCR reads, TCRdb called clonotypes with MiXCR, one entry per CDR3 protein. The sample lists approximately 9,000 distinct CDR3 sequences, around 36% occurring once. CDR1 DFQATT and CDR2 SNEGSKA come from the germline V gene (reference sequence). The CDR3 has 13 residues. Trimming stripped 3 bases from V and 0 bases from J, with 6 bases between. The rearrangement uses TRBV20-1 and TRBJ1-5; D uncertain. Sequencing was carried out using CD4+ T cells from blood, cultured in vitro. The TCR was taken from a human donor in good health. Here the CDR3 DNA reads TGCAGTGCTAGCACAGATAGCAATCAGCCCCAGCATTTT. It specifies CSASTDSNQPQHF.